A single sample is the source of the 13 T cell receptor beta chains below, sequenced in a study of cytomegalovirus exposure and HLA in healthy donors. Primers included in the PCR were 60 Vbeta and 13 Jbeta primers. TCRdb's table, derived via immunoSEQ multiplex PCR, lists solely in-frame clones and lacks some. The sample shows about 190,000 clones, 80% to 85% of them seen only once. Input material: PBMCs. These TCRs come from a man between 45 and 60 years old in good health and CMV-seronegative.

This chain joins TRBV5-1 and TRBJ2-6; TRBD1 aligns across 9 bases. The CDR3 is 18 amino acids. Unmatched junction bases numbered 8, after V lost 4 bases and J lost 0 bases. Looked up from germline, CDR1 is SGHRS and CDR2 is YFSETQ. CDR3: CASSIARTGVSGANVLTF. CDR3 bases: TGCGCCAGCAGCATAGCTAGGACAGGGGTCTCTGGGGCCAACGTCCTGACTTTC.

The chain recombines TRBV7-2 with TRBJ2-7; TRBD2 matches 9 bases. The CDR3 consists of 17 residues. V gave up 5 bases and J gave up 3 bases; unmatched junction bases: 14. CDR1 SGHTA and CDR2 FQGNSA come from the germline V gene. CDR3 DNA: TGTGCCAGCAGCCCGCGGGGGGGTAGCGGGAAGTACTACGAGCAGTACTTC. Translation gives CASSPRGGSGKYYEQYF.

This sequence joins TRBV6-1 and TRBJ2-7, with TRBD1 matching 9 bases. This CDR3 is built from 14 residues. V shed 5 bases, J shed 5 bases, and the junction held 7 bases outside the gene matches. Germline CDR1 MNHNS, CDR2 SASEGT. The DNA for the CDR3 is TGTGCCAGCAGTCCCGGGACAGGGAGCGACGAGCAGTACTTC. This encodes CASSPGTGSDEQYF.

CDR3 residues: CASSTPLAGGNNEQFF. The DNA for the CDR3 is TGTGCCAGCAGCACCCCTCTAGCGGGAGGCAACAATGAGCAGTTCTTC. The chain joins TRBV7-9 to TRBJ2-1; 11 positions match TRBD2. Germline loops: CDR1 SEHNR, CDR2 FQNEAQ (reference sequence). The CDR3 has 16 amino acids. The J segment lost 5 bases and the V segment lost 5 bases, leaving 8 bases of the junction unmatched. Using reference TRBV7-9 and TRBJ2-1 for the parts outside the CDR3, the full variable domain is DTGVSQNPRHKITKRGQNVTFRCDPISEHNRLYWYRQTLGQGPEFLTYFQNEAQLEKSRLLSDRFSAERPKGSFSTLEIQRTEQGDSAMYLCASSTPLAGGNNEQFFGPGTRLTVL.

This clone was seen a handful of times. This chain joins TRBV5-6 and TRBJ2-7; D gene unclear. The CDR3 is 11 residues long. The ends were cut back, 3 bases at V and 6 bases at J, with 7 bases in the middle. From germline, CDR1 is SGHDT and CDR2 YYEEEE. The CDR3, as DNA: TGTGCCAGCAGCTCGTCGGGCGAGCAGTACTTC. Translating gives CASSSSGEQYF.

CDR3 DNA: TGTGCCAGTAGACGGGACAGGGGTAATGAAAAACTGTTTTTT. Amino acids: CASRRDRGNEKLFF. The chain uses TRBV19 and TRBJ1-4; 10 nucleotides agree with TRBD1. V shed 6 bases, J shed 4 bases, and the junction held 2 bases outside the gene matches. The CDR3 spans 14 residues. From germline, CDR1 is LNHDA and CDR2 SQIVND (reference sequence).

V gene TRBV28 combines with J gene TRBJ1-3, with 9 bases that match TRBD1. V trimming: 5 bases; J trimming: 3 bases; junction bases outside the gene matches: 5. Germline V CDR1 and CDR2: MDHEN, SYDVKM. The CDR3 consists of 15 residues. The CDR3 nucleotides read TGTGCCAGCAGTACACAGGGGGCGGGTGGAAACACCATATATTTT. Translating gives CASSTQGAGGNTIYF. Variable domain in full (rest from reference TRBV28 and TRBJ1-3): DVKVTQSSRYLVKRTGEKVFLECVQDMDHENMFWYRQDPGLGLRLIYFSYDVKMKEKGDIPEGYSVSREKKERFSLILESASTNQTSMYLCASSTQGAGGNTIYFGEGSWLTVV.

The CDR3 DNA is TGTGCCAGCAGCCTCCAGACTAGCGGTACGTGGACCCAGTACTTC. This sequence encodes CASSLQTSGTWTQYF. This chain links TRBV7-2 with TRBJ2-5, with 9 bases matching TRBD2. The CDR3 is 15 residues long. CDR1 is SGHTA and CDR2 is FQGNSA in the germline V gene. J gave up 7 bases and V 5 bases, and 11 bases lay outside the gene matches.

The V gene is TRBV28, the J gene TRBJ2-1; 8 bases fit TRBD2. Germline CDR1 is MDHEN and CDR2 is SYDVKM. The V gene end was trimmed by 5 bases and the J gene end by 3 bases; junction bases not matched to a gene: 6. This CDR3 has 15 residues. CDR3 sequence (DNA): TGTGCCAGCAGTGACGGCGGGAGGATCTACAATGAGCAGTTCTTC. Amino acid sequence: CASSDGGRIYNEQFF.

The rearrangement links TRBV6-1 to TRBJ1-1, with 7 bases lining up with TRBD1. This CDR3 has 13 amino acids. Germline V CDR1 and CDR2: MNHNS, SASEGT. The V gene end was trimmed by 11 bases and the J gene end by 3 bases; junction bases not matched to a gene: 9. This chain's CDR3 is CAGTRQGYTEAFF. The CDR3 DNA follows: TGTGCCGGTACTAGACAGGGATACACTGAAGCTTTCTTT.

V usage is TRBV7-2 and J usage is TRBJ2-2; 11 positions agree with TRBD2. V was clipped by 3 bases and J by 1 base; unmatched bases: 4. CDR1 and CDR2 (germline): SGHTA, FQGNSA. The CDR3 runs to 17 residues. The CDR3 sequence is CASSLTGTSGNTGELFF. The CDR3 coding sequence is TGTGCCAGCAGCTTGACCGGGACTAGCGGGAACACCGGGGAGCTGTTTTTT.

As regards this clone: The same CDR3 is also encoded by other DNA sequences in this sample. The chain joins TRBV18 to TRBJ1-2; D possibly corresponds to TRBD1 (5 bases). This CDR3 spans 16 amino acids. V shed 2 bases and J shed 8 bases, with 21 bases lying between them. The germline V gene has CDR1 KGHSH and CDR2 LQKENI. DNA of the CDR3: TGTGCCAGCTCACCAACAGTAGGGGAATGGATTTGGGGCTACACCTTC. This gives the protein CASSPTVGEWIWGYTF.

The rearrangement links TRBV6-6 to TRBJ2-7; 7 nucleotides match TRBD1. The CDR3 has 14 residues. V trimming: 0 bases; J trimming: 6 bases; junction bases outside the gene matches: 5. CDR1 and CDR2 from the germline V gene are MNHNY and SVGAGI (reference sequence). This chain's CDR3 is CASSYSGQVREQYF. The CDR3, as DNA: TGTGCCAGCAGTTACTCCGGACAGGTACGCGAGCAGTACTTC.